This is a list of T cell receptor beta chains from one sample in a study of cytomegalovirus exposure and HLA in healthy donors. The data were produced by immunoSEQ multiplex PCR, yet TCRdb's version contains in-frame clones alone and is incomplete. The repertoire holds some 160,000 clones, about 84% seen once, with roughly 3.5% in the top ten. The sample consisted of PBMCs. The receptors originated from a male donor in good health and CMV-seronegative. CDR3s include the opening cysteine and the closing phenylalanine or tryptophan. The D gene is left open where the match is weak. Some rows have no size entry. The others give once, few or many, or a class for an expanded clone.

>TRBV11-2|TRBJ1-1|.|.
CASSLRGGRQALNTEAFF
TGTGCCAGCAGCCTGAGGGGGGGTCGACAGGCACTGAACACTGAAGCTTTCTTT
>TRBV29-1|TRBJ2-7|.|.
CSVEQTGEQYF
TGCAGCGTTGAACAAACAGGCGAGCAGTACTTC
>TRBV4-1|TRBJ2-3|.|TRBD1
CASSQPLRDSRQALRNTQYF
TGCGCCAGCAGCCAACCCCTCCGGGACAGCCGTCAAGCCCTTCGGAATACGCAGTATTTT
>TRBV19|TRBJ1-2|.|TRBD1
CASFRDSESNYGYTF
TGTGCCAGTTTCCGGGACAGCGAATCTAACTATGGCTACACCTTC
>TRBV6-1|TRBJ1-6|few|TRBD1
CASSGRTGSRRGSYNSPLHF
TGTGCCAGCAGTGGACGGACAGGCTCTAGGCGGGGATCCTATAATTCACCCCTCCACTTT
>TRBV6-1|TRBJ1-4|.|.
CASSGSTGSGNEKLFF
TGTGCCAGCAGTGGAAGCACAGGTTCCGGTAATGAAAAACTGTTTTTT
>TRBV19|TRBJ2-1|.|TRBD2
CATNPRTSLIYNEQFF
TGTGCCACCAATCCTCGGACTAGCCTTATCTACAATGAGCAGTTCTTC
>TRBV9|TRBJ1-5|.|TRBD1
CASSVASDREGQPQHF
TGTGCCAGCAGCGTAGCTTCGGACAGGGAGGGTCAGCCCCAGCATTTT
>TRBV18|TRBJ2-1|.|TRBD2
CASSPGTSGVGGNYNEQFF
TGTGCCAGCTCCCCCGGGACTAGCGGGGTCGGGGGAAACTACAATGAGCAGTTCTTC
>TRBV6-1|TRBJ1-5|.|.
CASTRVENQPQHF
TGTGCCAGCACCAGGGTGGAGAATCAGCCCCAGCATTTT
>TRBV19|TRBJ2-1|few|.
CASSIETGNEQFF
TGTGCCAGTAGTATAGAAACAGGGAATGAGCAGTTCTTC
>TRBV15|TRBJ2-1|.|.
CATSREADPYNEQFF
TGTGCCACCAGCAGAGAAGCGGACCCCTACAATGAGCAGTTCTTC
>TRBV27|TRBJ2-7|.|TRBD2
CASSFLAGISYEQYF
TGTGCCAGCAGTTTCCTAGCGGGGATCTCCTACGAGCAGTACTTC
>TRBV6-4|TRBJ2-3|.|TRBD2
CASSTLAGESDTQYF
TGTGCCAGCAGTACACTAGCGGGGGAGTCAGATACGCAGTATTTT
>TRBV29-1|TRBJ2-2|.|.
CSVEAGQTGELFF
TGCAGCGTTGAGGCAGGGCAGACCGGGGAGCTGTTTTTT
>TRBV12-5|TRBJ1-5|.|.
CASGLGTGQPQHF
TGTGCTAGTGGTTTGGGAACAGGGCAGCCCCAGCATTTT
>TRBV19|TRBJ1-1|.|.
CASTPRGGRTEAFF
TGTGCCAGTACCCCCCGGGGGGGGCGGACTGAAGCTTTCTTT
>TRBV19|TRBJ1-6|.|.
CASSTQGHFNNSPLHF
TGTGCCAGTAGTACCCAGGGACATTTTAATAATTCACCCCTCCACTTT
>TRBV4-1|TRBJ1-5|few|TRBD1
CASSQHLGQGAQPQHF
TGCGCCAGCAGCCAGCACCTCGGACAGGGGGCCCAGCCCCAGCATTTT
>TRBV2|TRBJ1-2|.|TRBD1
CASTKRTGDYGYTF
TGTGCCAGCACCAAACGGACAGGGGACTATGGCTACACCTTC
>TRBV6-6|TRBJ1-3|.|.
CASLGSGNTIYF
TGTGCCAGCCTAGGCTCTGGAAACACCATATATTTT
>TRBV6-1|TRBJ1-2|once|TRBD1
CASSPRDRDYGYTF
TGTGCCAGCAGTCCCCGGGACAGGGACTATGGCTACACCTTC